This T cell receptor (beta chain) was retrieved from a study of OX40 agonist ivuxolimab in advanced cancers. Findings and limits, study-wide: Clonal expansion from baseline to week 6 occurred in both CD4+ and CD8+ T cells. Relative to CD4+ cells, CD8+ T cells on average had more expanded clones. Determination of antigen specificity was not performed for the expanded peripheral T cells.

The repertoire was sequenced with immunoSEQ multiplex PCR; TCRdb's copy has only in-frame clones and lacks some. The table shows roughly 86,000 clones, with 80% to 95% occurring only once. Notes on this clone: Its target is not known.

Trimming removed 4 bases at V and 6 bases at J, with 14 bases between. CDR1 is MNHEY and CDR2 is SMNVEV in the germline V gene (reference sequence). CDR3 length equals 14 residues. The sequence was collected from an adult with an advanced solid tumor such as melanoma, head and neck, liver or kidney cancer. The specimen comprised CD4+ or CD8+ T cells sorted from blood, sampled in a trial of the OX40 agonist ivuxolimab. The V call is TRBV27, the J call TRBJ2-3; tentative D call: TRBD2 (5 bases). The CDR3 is CASSSPRIADTQYF. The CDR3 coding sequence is TGTGCCAGCAGTTCCCCGCGTATAGCGGATACGCAGTATTTT.